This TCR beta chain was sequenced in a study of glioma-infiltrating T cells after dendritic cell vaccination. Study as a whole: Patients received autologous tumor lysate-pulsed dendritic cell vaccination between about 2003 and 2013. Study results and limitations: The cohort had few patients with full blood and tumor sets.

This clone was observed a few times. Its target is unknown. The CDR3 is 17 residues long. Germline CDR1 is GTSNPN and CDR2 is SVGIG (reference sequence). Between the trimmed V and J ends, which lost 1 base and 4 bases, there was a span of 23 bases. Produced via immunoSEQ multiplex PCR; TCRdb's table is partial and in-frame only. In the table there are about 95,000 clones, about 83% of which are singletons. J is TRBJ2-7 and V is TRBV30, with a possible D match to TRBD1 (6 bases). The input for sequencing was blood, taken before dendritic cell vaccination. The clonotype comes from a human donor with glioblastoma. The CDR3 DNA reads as TGTGCCTGGAGTGCAACCTCCGGGACAAGGGCTTATTACGAGCAGTACTTC. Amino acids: CAWSATSGTRAYYEQYF.